The 10 T cell receptor beta chains reported below all come from one sample, sequenced in a study of cytomegalovirus exposure and HLA in healthy donors. PCR amplification relied on 60 Vbeta primers (plus 13 Jbeta primers). Assay: immunoSEQ multiplex PCR; the TCRdb copy retains only in-frame clones and omits some. The top ten clones hold 2.5% of a sample with some 180,000 clones, under 80% of them seen once. The sequenced material came from PBMCs. These TCRs come from a woman aged 25 to 39 in good health and CMV-seropositive.

The chain joins TRBV27 to TRBJ2-5, with 8 bases that match TRBD2. Germline V CDR1 and CDR2: MNHEY, SMNVEV (reference sequence). V was clipped by 6 bases and J by 5 bases; unmatched bases: 8. The length of the CDR3 is 14 residues. DNA of the CDR3: TGTGCCAGCAGCGGTAGCGGGGCCAAGGAGACCCAGTACTTC. Translated, it gives CASSGSGAKETQYF.

V usage is TRBV21-1 and J usage is TRBJ2-7; the table's D call TRBD2 went unverified against the DNA. TRBV21-1 is described as a pseudogene. The CDR3 sequence is 14 residues long. This CDR3 reads CASTNRLGPYEQYF. CDR3 DNA sequence: TGTGCCAGCACCAACCGACTCGGCCCCTACGAGCAGTACTTC.

V is TRBV28 and J is TRBJ2-2; TRBD2 aligns across 14 bases. The V gene end was trimmed by 5 bases and the J gene end by 6 bases; junction bases not matched to a gene: 8. Germline V lookup: CDR1 MDHEN, CDR2 SYDVKM. The CDR3 runs to 17 residues. The chain's CDR3 is CASSLRLAGGRSGELFF. The CDR3 nucleotides read TGTGCCAGCAGTCTCCGACTAGCGGGGGGGCGGTCCGGGGAGCTGTTTTTT.

This clone showed up just a few times. The chain links TRBV18 to TRBJ1-4; 7 bases align to TRBD1. The V gene end was trimmed by 2 bases and the J gene end by 8 bases; junction bases not matched to a gene: 8. The germline V gene has CDR1 KGHSH and CDR2 LQKENI. This CDR3 contains 15 residues. The CDR3 DNA reads TGTGCCAGCTCACCATTCACAGGGGCAGAGGAAAAACTGTTTTTT. This encodes CASSPFTGAEEKLFF.

This rearrangement joins TRBV10-2 to TRBJ1-2; weak D call: TRBD1 (6 bases). Between the trimmed V and J ends, which lost 8 bases and 4 bases, there was a span of 8 bases. The CDR3 covers 11 residues. The V gene's germline CDR1 is WSHSY and CDR2 SAAADI. CDR3 region: CASWGPYGYTF. The DNA of the CDR3 is TGCGCCAGCTGGGGGCCCTATGGCTACACCTTC.

This sequence joins TRBV28 and TRBJ2-5, with a weak D call TRBD2 (6 bases). The germline V and J ends were trimmed by 8 bases and 4 bases, with 14 bases remaining between them. Germline CDR1 and CDR2: MDHEN and SYDVKM. The CDR3 sequence is 13 residues long. As DNA, the CDR3 is TGTGCCAGCGGGACTTTCCTTATAGAGACCCAGTACTTC. This codes for CASGTFLIETQYF. The full variable domain, rest sourced from reference TRBV28 and TRBJ2-5, is DVKVTQSSRYLVKRTGEKVFLECVQDMDHENMFWYRQDPGLGLRLIYFSYDVKMKEKGDIPEGYSVSREKKERFSLILESASTNQTSMYLCASGTFLIETQYFGPGTRLLVL.

CDR3 amino acids: CASSEHWGSTDTQYF. DNA of the CDR3: TGTGCCAGCAGTGAACATTGGGGCAGCACAGATACGCAGTATTTT. The J gene is TRBJ2-3, the V gene TRBV2; a weak D match, TRBD1 (5 bases). There are 15 residues in the CDR3. From germline, CDR1 is SNHLY and CDR2 FYNNEI. The V gene lost 2 bases and the J gene lost 0 bases, with 9 bases spanning the gap.

This clone was detected a few times. V gene TRBV29-1 combines with J gene TRBJ2-1, with D possibly being TRBD2 (6 bases). The CDR3 length is 13 residues. Trimming pared 7 bases from V and 6 bases from J, leaving 16 bases between. Germline V CDR1 and CDR2: SQVTM, ANQGSEA. This CDR3 is CSARGVVRNEQFF. CDR3 nucleotides: TGCAGCGCCCGCGGGGTAGTTCGCAATGAGCAGTTCTTC.

The chain joins TRBV14 to TRBJ1-2, with unresolved D. The ends were cut back, 1 base at V and 0 bases at J, with 12 bases in the middle. This CDR3 contains 16 residues. CDR1 is SGHDN, CDR2 FVKESK, per germline. The DNA for the CDR3 is TGTGCCAGCAGCCAAGTGGCCCAGATGTCTAACTATGGCTACACCTTC. Translating it yields CASSQVAQMSNYGYTF.

This chain uses TRBV4-2 with TRBJ2-1; 11 bases line up with TRBD2. There are 16 residues in the CDR3. V was pared by 1 base and J by 8 bases, with 7 bases of the junction left unmatched. Per the germline V gene, CDR1 is LGHNA and CDR2 is YNFKEQ. Written as DNA, the CDR3 is TGTGCCAGCAGCCAAGGACGTCTAGCGGGGGGAGATGAGCAGTTCTTC. It is translated as CASSQGRLAGGDEQFF.